Described below is a single T cell receptor beta chain sequence and its context. As handled by the study authors: Estimation of nucleated cell counts relied on the amplification of reference gene primers. The assay was immunoSEQ multiplex PCR, and TCRdb's table has in-frame clones only and misses some. V and J calls and clone size come straight from that table; D and trimming were deduced from the DNA. The repertoire holds just over 650,000 clones, with 80% to 90% as singletons. The source of the sample is a study of blood T cell repertoires in COVID-19. Study summary: Acute and convalescent COVID-19 samples came from the United States, Italy and Spain. Nucleic acid was either cDNA or gDNA, and it came from T cells, B-cell-depleted T cells, or PBMCs.

Trimming left V 4 bases short and J 4 bases short, with 12 bases between. Germline V CDR1 and CDR2: SGHTS, YDEGEE. The CDR3 is 14 residues long. The sequence was obtained from a woman younger than 30 with acute or convalescent COVID-19. The sample was peripheral blood. The chain couples TRBV5-8 to TRBJ1-3; no clear D gene. The CDR3 sequence is CASSLNTLGNTIYF. The CDR3, as DNA: TGTGCCAGCAGCCTCAACACGCTCGGAAACACCATATATTTT.